This T cell receptor beta chain was identified during a study of post-analysis software for immune sequencing data (dated by TCRdb to about 2015). For the study in its entirety: Disease courses on record covered relapsing-remitting, secondary progressive and progressive-relapsing multiple sclerosis, though some patients had no subtype annotation. A subset of samples was prepared in parallel using single-end sample barcoding, then pooled and co-amplified after Illumina adapter ligation. Patient repertoires were compared against over ten previously published healthy control repertoires from donors aged roughly 6 to 26 years. Broader findings and caveats from the paper: When samples were clustered directly using the F measure, samples prepared in the same batch co-clustered strongly, which prompted a batch-effect correction. Compared with controls, multiple sclerosis patients had significantly lower normalized Chao1 diversity, a finding suggesting substantial peripheral T-cell clonal expansion. Significantly higher frequencies in patients than in controls were found for a few TRBV segments, including TRBV5-6, TRBV5-1 and TRBV20-1. The control group was slightly older than the multiple sclerosis patient group.

After removal of 3 bases from V and 2 bases from J, the junction retains 6 bases not matched to a gene. Its CDR3 holds 14 amino acids, cysteine through phenylalanine. Only the CDR3 part of the read is kept: 42 bases, read in frame from the first base. Via the germline V gene (reference sequence), CDR1 is DFQATT and CDR2 SNEGSKA. For this clonotype: Its antigen is currently not known. There are no base qualities to consult, and no much larger clone falls within one base.

Receptor amplification or capture employed PCR. The listed sequencing device is Illumina HiSeq 2500. To reduce PCR and sequencing biases, unique molecular identifiers were built into the TCR beta cDNA libraries. Around 500,000 cDNA molecules were obtained for every 1 to 10 million input T cells, so each molecule roughly corresponded to one T cell. The same protocol used for the earlier healthy control dataset was applied to prepare and sequence the patient libraries. Within a given batch, samples were prepared together, multiplexed and sequenced on the same HiSeq lane. In the original analysis: Raw barcoded reads were processed with MIGEC, discarding single-read molecular identifier groups before consensus assembly and CDR3 extraction. Clonotype tables were post-analysed with VDJtools, normalizing diversity by down-sampling all datasets to the smallest sample size. In repertoire overlap clustering, CDR3 amino acid sequences, but not nucleotide sequences, were matched to correct batch-related cross-sample contamination. TCRdb ran its own pipeline on the public reads, namely fastp trimming at Q25 and MiXCR clone calling, and kept in-frame beta chains. Each entry merges the rows of one CDR3 protein and shows their most common DNA and genes. These V and J calls are TCRdb output, not the study's own analysis. The table for this sample lists about 810,000 distinct CDR3 sequences; around 53% of them were counted only once. The ten top clones hold approximately 4.5% of the sample.

TCR beta repertoires were profiled from peripheral blood of under 15 young patients with multiple sclerosis to demonstrate the VDJtools post-analysis software. The patients with multiple sclerosis were children and adolescents between roughly 6 and 17 years of age. The chain was built from TRBV20-1 and TRBJ2-7, with 8 central nucleotides matching TRBD2. The sequenced sample consisted of blood. The clonotype was recovered from a girl under 18 with multiple sclerosis. The CDR3 protein sequence reads: CSASNEREPYEQYF. The nucleotide sequence reads TGCAGTGCTAGTAATGAGCGGGAGCCCTACGAGCAGTACTTC.